Below, one T cell receptor beta chain is given with its context. The antigen remains unidentified. Treatment indicated: roughly 20 received Ad26.COV2.S at low or high dose, single or two shots; 5 received placebo; per-sample allocation not given. The study sampled participants on day 63 after the first vaccine or placebo injection. Donation was by an adult aged 18-55 years who was in Boston. V was shortened by 4 bases and J by 1 base, with 10 bases between the two germline ends. Per the germline V gene, CDR1 is MGHRA and CDR2 is YSYEKL. There are 14 residues in the CDR3. The data derive from a study of Ad26.COV2.S vaccination and SARS-CoV-2 variants. Overall study: The COV1001 Ad26.COV2.S trial arm included the donor.

Method: immunoSEQ multiplex PCR; TCRdb's copy keeps in-frame clones and lacks some. Of a few hundred thousand clones listed, 88% are singletons. Findings and limits, study-wide: People who got the vaccine had more spike-specific TCR breadth than people who got placebo.

The starting material was peripheral blood, obtained in a trial of Ad26.COV2.S vaccine versus placebo. The clonotype originates from a person between 18 and 60 years old who received the Ad26.COV2.S COVID-19 vaccine or a placebo. The chain combines TRBV4-1 with TRBJ2-5; possibly TRBD1 for D (6 bases). The CDR3 DNA reads TGCGCCAGCAGCCTATCACAGGGCCAAGAGACCCAGTACTTC. Its translation is CASSLSQGQETQYF.